This section outlines one T cell receptor (beta chain) sequence together with its context. Antigen specificity is unknown. These data are taken from a study of OX40 agonist ivuxolimab in advanced cancers. The ends lost 4 bases at V and 0 bases at J; junction bases unmatched: 0. CDR1 is SNHLY, CDR2 FYNNEI, per germline. This CDR3 region has 13 residues. Only in-frame clones appear in the TCRdb table, and some are missing; sequencing was by immunoSEQ multiplex PCR. Found here are around 68,000 clones, more than 75% of them singletons; the top ten hold about 0.37%. Points from the study as a whole: Both CD4+ and CD8+ T cell populations in blood had undergone clonal expansion by week 6 at 0.1 to 3.0 mg/kg. Mean expanded clone counts were higher in CD8+ than CD4+ T cells.

The J gene is TRBJ2-7, the V gene TRBV2, with 7 bases that match TRBD1. This receptor was identified in an adult with an advanced solid tumor such as melanoma, head and neck, liver or kidney cancer. The specimen was CD4+ or CD8+ T cells sorted from blood, collected in a trial of the OX40 agonist ivuxolimab. CDR3 residues: CASSGTGSYEQYF. The CDR3 bases are TGTGCCAGCAGTGGGACAGGCTCCTACGAGCAGTACTTC.